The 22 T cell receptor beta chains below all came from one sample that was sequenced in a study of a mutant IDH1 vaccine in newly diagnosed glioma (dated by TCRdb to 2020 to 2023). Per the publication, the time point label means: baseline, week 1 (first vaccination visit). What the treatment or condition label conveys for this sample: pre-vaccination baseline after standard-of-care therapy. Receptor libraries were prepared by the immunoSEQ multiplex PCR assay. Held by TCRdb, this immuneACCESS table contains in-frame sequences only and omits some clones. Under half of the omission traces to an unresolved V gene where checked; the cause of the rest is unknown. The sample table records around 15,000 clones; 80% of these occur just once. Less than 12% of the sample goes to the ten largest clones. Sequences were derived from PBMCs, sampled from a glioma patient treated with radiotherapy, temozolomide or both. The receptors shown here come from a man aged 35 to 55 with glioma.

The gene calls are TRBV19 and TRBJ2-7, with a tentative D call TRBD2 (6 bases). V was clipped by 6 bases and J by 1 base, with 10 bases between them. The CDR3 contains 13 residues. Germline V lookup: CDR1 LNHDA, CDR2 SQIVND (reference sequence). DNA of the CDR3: TGTGCCAGTAGCCATGGACTATCCTACGAGCAGTACTTC. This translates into CASSHGLSYEQYF.

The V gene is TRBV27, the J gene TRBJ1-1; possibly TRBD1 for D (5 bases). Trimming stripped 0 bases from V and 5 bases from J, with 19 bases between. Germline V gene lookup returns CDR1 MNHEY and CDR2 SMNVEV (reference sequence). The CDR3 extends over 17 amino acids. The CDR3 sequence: CASSLSLDGGGGTEAFF. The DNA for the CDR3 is TGTGCCAGCAGTTTATCCCTCGATGGTGGGGGGGGGACTGAAGCTTTCTTT.

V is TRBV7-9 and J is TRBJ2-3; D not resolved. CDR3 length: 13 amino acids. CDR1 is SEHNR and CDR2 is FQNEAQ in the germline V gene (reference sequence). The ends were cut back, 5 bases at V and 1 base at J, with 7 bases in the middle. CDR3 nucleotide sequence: TGTGCCAGCAGCAGCTCGGGCACAGATACGCAGTATTTT. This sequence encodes CASSSSGTDTQYF.

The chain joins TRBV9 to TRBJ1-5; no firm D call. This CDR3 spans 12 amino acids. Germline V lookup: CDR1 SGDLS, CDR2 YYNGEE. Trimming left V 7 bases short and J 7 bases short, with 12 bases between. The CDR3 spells CASGDPPQPQHF. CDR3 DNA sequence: TGTGCCAGCGGGGATCCTCCACAGCCCCAGCATTTT.

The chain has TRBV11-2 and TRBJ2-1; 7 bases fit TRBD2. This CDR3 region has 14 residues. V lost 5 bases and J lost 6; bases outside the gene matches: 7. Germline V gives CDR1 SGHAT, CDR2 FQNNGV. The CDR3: CASSLLGGSNEQFF. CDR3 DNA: TGTGCCAGCAGCCTTCTGGGGGGGAGCAATGAGCAGTTCTTC.

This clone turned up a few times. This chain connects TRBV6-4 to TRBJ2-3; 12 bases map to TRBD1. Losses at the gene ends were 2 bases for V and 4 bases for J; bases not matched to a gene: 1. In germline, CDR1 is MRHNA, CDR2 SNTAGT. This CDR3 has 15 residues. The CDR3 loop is CASSDGTGGADTQYF. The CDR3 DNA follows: TGTGCCAGCAGTGACGGGACAGGGGGCGCAGATACGCAGTATTTT.

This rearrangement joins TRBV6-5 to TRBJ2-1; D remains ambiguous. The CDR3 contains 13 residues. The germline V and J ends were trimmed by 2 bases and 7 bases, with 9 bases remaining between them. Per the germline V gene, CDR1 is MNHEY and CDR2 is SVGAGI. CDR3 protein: CASSYPTLNEQFF. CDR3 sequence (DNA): TGTGCCAGCAGTTACCCCACTCTTAATGAGCAGTTCTTC.

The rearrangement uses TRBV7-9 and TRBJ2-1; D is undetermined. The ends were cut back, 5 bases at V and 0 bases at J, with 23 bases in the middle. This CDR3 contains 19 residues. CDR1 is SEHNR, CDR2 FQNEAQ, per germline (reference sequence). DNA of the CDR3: TGTGCCAGCAGCCCACGACCATCCCGGTCAGCGAGCTCCTACAATGAGCAGTTCTTC. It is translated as CASSPRPSRSASSYNEQFF.

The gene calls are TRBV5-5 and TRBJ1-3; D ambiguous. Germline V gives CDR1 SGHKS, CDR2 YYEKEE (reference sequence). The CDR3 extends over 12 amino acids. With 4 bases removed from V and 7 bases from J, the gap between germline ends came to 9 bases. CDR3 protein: CASSPRFNTIYF. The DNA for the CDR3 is TGTGCCAGCAGCCCCCGCTTTAACACCATATATTTT.

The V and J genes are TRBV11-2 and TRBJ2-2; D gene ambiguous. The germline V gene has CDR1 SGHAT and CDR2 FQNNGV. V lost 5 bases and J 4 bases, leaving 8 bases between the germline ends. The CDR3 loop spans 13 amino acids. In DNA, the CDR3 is TGTGCCAGCAGCGGGATACTCACCGGGGAGCTGTTTTTT. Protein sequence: CASSGILTGELFF.

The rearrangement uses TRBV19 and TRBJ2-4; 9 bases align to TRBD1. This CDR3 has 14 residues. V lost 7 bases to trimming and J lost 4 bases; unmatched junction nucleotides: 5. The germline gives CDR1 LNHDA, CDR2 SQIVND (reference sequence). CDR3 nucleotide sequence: TGTGCCAGTATGGGACAGGGAATGAAAAACATTCAGTACTTC. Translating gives CASMGQGMKNIQYF.

CDR3 bases: TGTGCCAGCAGCCCTGGACACGATGTCTATGGCTACACCTTC. Translated, it gives CASSPGHDVYGYTF. The genes are TRBV5-4 and TRBJ1-2, with D possibly matching TRBD1 (5 bases). The germline V gene has CDR1 SGHNT and CDR2 YYREEE (reference sequence). The CDR3 consists of 14 residues. Deletions cut 4 bases from V and 4 bases from J, with 14 bases between.

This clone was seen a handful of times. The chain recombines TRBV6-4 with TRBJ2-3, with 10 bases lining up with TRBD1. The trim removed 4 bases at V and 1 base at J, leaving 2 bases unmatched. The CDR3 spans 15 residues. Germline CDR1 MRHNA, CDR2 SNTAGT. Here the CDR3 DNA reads TGTGCCAGCAGTGCCGGGACAGGGGGCACAGATACGCAGTATTTT. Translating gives CASSAGTGGTDTQYF.

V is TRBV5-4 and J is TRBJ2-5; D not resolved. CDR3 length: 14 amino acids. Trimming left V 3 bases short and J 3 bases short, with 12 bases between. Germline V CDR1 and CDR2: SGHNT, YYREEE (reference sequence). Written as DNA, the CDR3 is TGTGCCAGCAGCTCTGGTGTGGGTGAAGAGACCCAGTACTTC. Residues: CASSSGVGEETQYF.

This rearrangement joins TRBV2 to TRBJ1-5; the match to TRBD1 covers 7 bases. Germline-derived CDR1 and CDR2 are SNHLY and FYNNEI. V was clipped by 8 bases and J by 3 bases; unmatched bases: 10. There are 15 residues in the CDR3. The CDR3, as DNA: TGTGCCAGCGCGTTGAAGGGACAGATCAATCAGCCCCAGCATTTT. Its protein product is CASALKGQINQPQHF. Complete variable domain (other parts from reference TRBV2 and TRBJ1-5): EPEVTQTPSHQVTQMGQEVILRCVPISNHLYFYWYRQILGQKVEFLVSFYNNEISEKSEIFDDQFSVERPDGSNFTLKIRSTKLEDSAMYFCASALKGQINQPQHFGDGTRLSIL.

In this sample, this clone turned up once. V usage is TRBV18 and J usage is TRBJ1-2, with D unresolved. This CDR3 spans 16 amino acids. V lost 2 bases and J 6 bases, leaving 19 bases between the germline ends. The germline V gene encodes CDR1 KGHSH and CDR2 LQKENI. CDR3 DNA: TGTGCCAGCTCACCAGCCATTCCGGGCGCTAGTGATGGCTACACCTTC. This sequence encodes CASSPAIPGASDGYTF.

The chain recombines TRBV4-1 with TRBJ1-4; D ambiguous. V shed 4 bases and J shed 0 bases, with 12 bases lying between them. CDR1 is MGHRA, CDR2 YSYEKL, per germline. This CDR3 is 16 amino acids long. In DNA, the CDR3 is TGCGCCAGCAGCCCACCTGAGCGGGCAACTAATGAAAAACTGTTTTTT. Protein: CASSPPERATNEKLFF.

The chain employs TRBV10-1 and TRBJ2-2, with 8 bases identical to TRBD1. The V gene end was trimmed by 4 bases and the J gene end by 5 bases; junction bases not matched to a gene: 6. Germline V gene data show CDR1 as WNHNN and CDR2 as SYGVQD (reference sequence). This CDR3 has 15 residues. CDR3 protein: CASSGRTGKTGELFF. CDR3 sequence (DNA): TGCGCCAGCAGTGGACGGACAGGGAAAACCGGGGAGCTGTTTTTT.

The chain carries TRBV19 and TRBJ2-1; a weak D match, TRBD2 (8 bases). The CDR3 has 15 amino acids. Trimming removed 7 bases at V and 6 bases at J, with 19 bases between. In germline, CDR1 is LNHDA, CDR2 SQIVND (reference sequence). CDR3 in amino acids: CASTWDSRGGNEQFF. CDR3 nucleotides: TGTGCCAGTACCTGGGACAGTCGGGGGGGCAATGAGCAGTTCTTC.

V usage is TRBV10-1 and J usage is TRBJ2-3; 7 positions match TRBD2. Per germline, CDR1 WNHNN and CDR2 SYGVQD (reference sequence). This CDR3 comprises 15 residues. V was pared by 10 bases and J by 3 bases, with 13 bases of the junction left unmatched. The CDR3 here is CATTEGGKGTDTQYF. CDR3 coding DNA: TGCGCCACCACGGAGGGAGGGAAGGGGACAGATACGCAGTATTTT.

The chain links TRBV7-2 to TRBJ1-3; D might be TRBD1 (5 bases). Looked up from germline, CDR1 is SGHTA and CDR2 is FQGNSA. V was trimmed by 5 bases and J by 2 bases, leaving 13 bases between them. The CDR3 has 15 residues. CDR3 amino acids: CASSPAEGPGNTIYF. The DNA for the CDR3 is TGTGCCAGCAGCCCAGCGGAGGGGCCTGGAAACACCATATATTTT.

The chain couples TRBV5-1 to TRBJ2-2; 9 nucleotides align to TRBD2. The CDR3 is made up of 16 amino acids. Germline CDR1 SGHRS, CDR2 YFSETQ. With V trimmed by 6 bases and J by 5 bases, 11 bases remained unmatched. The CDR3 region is CASTPSTLAGTGELFF. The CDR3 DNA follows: TGCGCCAGCACTCCGAGCACTCTAGCGGGGACCGGGGAGCTGTTTTTT. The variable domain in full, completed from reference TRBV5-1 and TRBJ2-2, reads KAGVTQTPRYLIKTRGQQVTLSCSPISGHRSVSWYQQTPGQGLQFLFEYFSETQRNKGNFPGRFSGRQFSNSRSEMNVSTLELGDSALYLCASTPSTLAGTGELFFGEGSRLTVL.